What follows are 24 T cell receptor beta chains derived from one specimen sequenced in a study of blood T cell repertoires in COVID-19. Method: immunoSEQ multiplex PCR; TCRdb's copy keeps in-frame clones and lacks some. The sample lists about 280,000 clones; 85% to 90% were seen once. Sequences were obtained from PBMCs or T cells enriched from blood (not recorded which). All receptors come from a woman in her twenties or thirties with acute COVID-19.

The DNA for the CDR3 is TGTGCCAGCAGGATAGCGGGAGGAACCCATGAGCAGTTCTTC. Its translation is CASRIAGGTHEQFF. The rearrangement links TRBV6-5 to TRBJ2-1; 10 bases fit TRBD2. The V gene's germline CDR1 is MNHEY and CDR2 SVGAGI. Trimming took 6 bases from V and 8 from J; bases not matched to a gene: 7. The CDR3 has 14 residues.

The CDR3 region has the DNA TGTGCCAGCTCACCCCTGGACAAGGCTGAAGCTTTCTTT. Its protein product is CASSPLDKAEAFF. The chain is built from TRBV18 and TRBJ1-1; TRBD1 is a possible D gene (5 bases). In germline, CDR1 is KGHSH, CDR2 LQKENI. The CDR3 has 13 amino acids. V was trimmed by 3 bases and J by 6 bases, leaving 11 bases between them.

CDR3 coding DNA: TGTGCCATCCGAAGTGGGACTCGAGTTGGGGATACGCAGTATTTT. Encoded protein: CAIRSGTRVGDTQYF. The chain carries TRBV10-3 and TRBJ2-3; TRBD2 is a possible D gene (6 bases). The length of the CDR3 is 15 residues. CDR1 and CDR2 from the germline V gene are ENHRY and SYGVKD. Trimming took off 8 bases at V and 6 bases at J, with 21 bases between the two ends.

The chain employs TRBV5-1 and TRBJ2-3; D gene unclear. CDR1 and CDR2 from the germline V gene are SGHRS and YFSETQ. V gave up 4 bases and J gave up 6 bases, with 15 bases separating them. This CDR3 is 14 amino acids long. The CDR3 DNA is TGCGCCAGCAGCACGCTCCCCAGCGCGGATACGCAGTATTTT. It specifies CASSTLPSADTQYF.

The chain uses TRBV19 and TRBJ2-3, with 8 nucleotides matching TRBD2. Germline CDR1 LNHDA, CDR2 SQIVND (reference sequence). CDR3 length: 16 amino acids. Unmatched junction bases numbered 10, after V lost 4 bases and J lost 4 bases. The CDR3 spells CASSTTVTSGADTQYF. The CDR3 DNA reads TGTGCCAGTAGTACTACAGTCACTAGCGGAGCAGATACGCAGTATTTT.

J is TRBJ1-4 and V is TRBV6-1, with D possibly matching TRBD1 (6 bases). Germline V gene data show CDR1 as MNHNS and CDR2 as SASEGT. There are 17 residues in the CDR3. With 3 bases removed from V and 7 bases from J, the gap between germline ends came to 21 bases. The CDR3 protein is CASSDNSWVGASEKLFF. The CDR3 coding sequence is TGTGCCAGCAGTGATAATAGCTGGGTGGGGGCTAGTGAAAAACTGTTTTTT.

This sequence joins TRBV18 and TRBJ1-2; possibly TRBD1 for D (5 bases). Germline CDR1 reads KGHSH; CDR2 reads LQKENI. V gave up 3 bases and J gave up 2 bases, with 13 bases separating them. The CDR3 sequence is 15 residues long. CDR3 loop: CASSPNDRLNYGYTF. The CDR3 DNA sequence: TGTGCCAGCTCACCTAATGACAGACTCAACTATGGCTACACCTTC.

This rearrangement joins TRBV18 to TRBJ1-4; 10 nucleotides agree with TRBD1. Germline values: CDR1 KGHSH, CDR2 LQKENI. CDR3 length equals 15 residues. V gave up 2 bases and J gave up 8 bases; unmatched junction bases: 5. CDR3 sequence: CASSPGGQGREKLFF. The CDR3, as DNA: TGTGCCAGCTCACCAGGGGGACAGGGGAGAGAAAAACTGTTTTTT.

V is TRBV19 and J is TRBJ1-1, with unresolved D. CDR3 length: 14 amino acids. Per germline, CDR1 LNHDA and CDR2 SQIVND (reference sequence). V lost 3 bases, J lost 0 bases, and 8 bases lay in between. CDR3 loop: CASSMSTVNTEAFF. The CDR3 coding sequence is TGTGCCAGTAGTATGAGCACAGTGAACACTGAAGCTTTCTTT.

This clone was seen only a few times. CDR3 coding DNA: TGTGCCAGCAGCCAAGCAGCGGGAGAGGTCTACGAGCAGTACTTC. Protein: CASSQAAGEVYEQYF. The J gene is TRBJ2-7, the V gene TRBV3-1 (or the pseudogene TRBV3-2), with 8 bases matching TRBD2. CDR1 is LGHDT, CDR2 YNNKEL, per germline (reference sequence). This CDR3 spans 15 amino acids. V shed 1 base, J shed 3 bases, and the junction held 5 bases outside the gene matches.

This clone was found a few times. DNA of the CDR3: TGTGCCAGCAGCTATGGCAACGGCTACACCTTC. Its protein is CASSYGNGYTF. The rearrangement joins TRBV7-9 to TRBJ1-2, with D unclear. V lost 4 bases and J lost 8, with 8 bases in between. CDR1 is SEHNR and CDR2 is FQNEAQ in the germline V gene (reference sequence). CDR3 length equals 11 residues. Variable domain in full (rest from reference TRBV7-9 and TRBJ1-2): DTGVSQNPRHKITKRGQNVTFRCDPISEHNRLYWYRQTLGQGPEFLTYFQNEAQLEKSRLLSDRFSAERPKGSFSTLEIQRTEQGDSAMYLCASSYGNGYTFGSGTRLTVV.

The J gene is TRBJ2-3, the V gene TRBV28; 8 positions agree with TRBD1. V dropped 5 bases and J dropped 6; count of bases not matched to a gene: 7. CDR3 length equals 14 residues. Germline lookup yields CDR1 MDHEN and CDR2 SYDVKM. CDR3 sequence: CASSADRAGDTQYF. Here the CDR3 DNA reads TGTGCCAGCAGTGCGGACAGGGCAGGGGATACGCAGTATTTT.

The chain combines TRBV4-2 with TRBJ2-7, with 9 bases aligning to TRBD1. With V trimmed by 3 bases and J by 0 bases, 6 bases remained unmatched. The CDR3 has 16 amino acids. Germline lookup yields CDR1 LGHNA and CDR2 YNFKEQ. The CDR3 coding sequence is TGTGCCAGCAGCCAGGGCGGGACAGGGCTCTCCTACGAGCAGTACTTC. Its translation is CASSQGGTGLSYEQYF.

This chain links TRBV6-2 or TRBV6-3 with TRBJ1-1; TRBD1 agrees at 10 bases. Germline V gene data show CDR1 as MNHEY and CDR2 as SVGEGT. CDR3 size: 18 residues. The J segment lost 6 bases and the V segment lost 4 bases, leaving 17 bases of the junction unmatched. The CDR3 loop is CASSFNRDRGQIGAEAFF. The CDR3 DNA sequence: TGTGCCAGCAGTTTTAACCGGGACAGGGGCCAAATAGGGGCTGAAGCTTTCTTT.

This chain joins TRBV21-1 and TRBJ2-3; the D call of TRBD2 is as the table states it, not checked on the DNA. TRBV21-1 is a listed pseudogene. The CDR3 runs 18 residues. The CDR3 region has the DNA TGTGCCAGCAGCCTAAACAGGACTAGCGGGACTAGCACAGATACGCAGTATTTT. Amino acids: CASSLNRTSGTSTDTQYF.

This sequence joins TRBV6-5 and TRBJ2-1; possibly TRBD1 for D (5 bases). Germline V lookup: CDR1 MNHEY, CDR2 SVGAGI. The CDR3 totals 14 residues. Trimming took off 6 bases at V and 1 base at J, with 10 bases between the two ends. In DNA form, the CDR3 reads TGTGCCAGCAGAAGTAGGGGTTCCTACAATGAGCAGTTCTTC. Its translation is CASRSRGSYNEQFF.

Comments on this clone: The same CDR3 can be traced to other DNA sequences in this sample. The chain employs TRBV5-1 and TRBJ1-1, with D possibly matching TRBD1 (5 bases). The CDR3 is 13 residues long. Germline lookup yields CDR1 SGHRS and CDR2 YFSETQ. Trimming pared 2 bases from V and 4 bases from J, leaving 9 bases between. The CDR3 protein is CASSFYGGTEAFF. CDR3 nucleotides: TGCGCCAGCAGCTTTTACGGGGGCACTGAAGCTTTCTTT. The entire variable domain, with the rest obtained from reference TRBV5-1 and TRBJ1-1, is as follows: KAGVTQTPRYLIKTRGQQVTLSCSPISGHRSVSWYQQTPGQGLQFLFEYFSETQRNKGNFPGRFSGRQFSNSRSEMNVSTLELGDSALYLCASSFYGGTEAFFGQGTRLTVV.

This chain joins TRBV28 and TRBJ1-5; weak D call: TRBD1 (5 bases). The CDR3 runs to 16 residues. Germline V gene lookup returns CDR1 MDHEN and CDR2 SYDVKM. V was trimmed by 7 bases and J by 2 bases, leaving 18 bases between them. CDR3 sequence (DNA): TGTGCCAGCACCCTCGGGGGGGAGGGCGGCAATCAGCCCCAGCATTTT. Protein: CASTLGGEGGNQPQHF.

In its sample, this clone was seen once. The J gene is TRBJ1-1, the V gene TRBV6-6; D unresolved. Trimming took 4 bases from V and 6 from J, leaving 9 bases between them. Germline values: CDR1 MNHNY, CDR2 SVGAGI (reference sequence). The CDR3 loop spans 12 amino acids. The CDR3 DNA follows: TGTGCCAGCAGTTCCTACAGCCCTGAAGCTTTCTTT. Protein: CASSSYSPEAFF.

The chain combines TRBV27 with TRBJ2-1; a weak D match, TRBD2 (5 bases). V was cut by 4 bases and J by 8 bases, with 15 bases left in between. The CDR3 consists of 14 residues. CDR1 and CDR2 from the germline V gene are MNHEY and SMNVEV (reference sequence). The CDR3: CASSWAARADEQFF. The DNA for the CDR3 is TGTGCCAGCAGTTGGGCAGCGCGGGCGGATGAGCAGTTCTTC.

This chain connects TRBV2 to TRBJ1-4; D perhaps matches TRBD1 (5 bases). The germline V gene encodes CDR1 SNHLY and CDR2 FYNNEI. CDR3 size: 16 residues. The V and J ends lost 6 bases and 3 bases respectively, with 17 bases between them. The chain's CDR3 is CASSPGLSRANEKLFF. In DNA form, the CDR3 reads TGTGCCAGCAGCCCGGGACTATCGAGAGCTAATGAAAAACTGTTTTTT.

The CDR3 region has the DNA TGTGCCAGCAGCGGAGTAACGGGACAAGGCTACGAGCAGTACTTC. It yields the protein CASSGVTGQGYEQYF. The chain recombines TRBV7-9 with TRBJ2-7, with D possibly being TRBD1 (6 bases). This CDR3 has 15 amino acids. V was shortened by 5 bases and J by 3 bases, with 17 bases between the two germline ends. The germline gives CDR1 SEHNR, CDR2 FQNEAQ (reference sequence).

This chain links TRBV10-2 with TRBJ2-2; TRBD2 matches at 10 bases. Per germline, CDR1 WSHSY and CDR2 SAAADI. Trimming removed 7 bases from V and 6 bases from J; junction bases left unmatched: 8. This CDR3 is 15 amino acids long. In nucleotides, the CDR3 is TGCGCCAGCACTGGAGCGGGAGGGCCTTCCGGGGAGCTGTTTTTT. Encoded protein: CASTGAGGPSGELFF.

This clone has only one observation. CDR3 sequence reads: CASSRGLSGSSYEQYF. The CDR3 DNA sequence: TGTGCCAGCAGCCGTGGACTAAGCGGGAGCTCCTACGAGCAGTACTTC. This rearrangement joins TRBV5-4 to TRBJ2-7; 8 nucleotides agree with TRBD2. Trimming took 4 bases from V and 0 from J; bases not matched to a gene: 9. The CDR3 runs 16 residues. In germline, CDR1 is SGHNT, CDR2 YYREEE (reference sequence).